Listed below are T cell receptor beta chains from one sample, sequenced in a study of T-cell reconstitution after alpha-beta-depleted transplantation in children. Using its own MiXCR run on the PCR reads, TCRdb lists one record per CDR3 protein. The sample lists approximately 82,000 distinct CDR3 sequences; 15% were seen once. The material sequenced was PBMCs, mostly from graft donor cells, taken 180 days after TCRalphabeta/CD19-depleted stem cell transplant. These TCRs come from a male patient aged 2 to 10 who had a stem cell transplant for acute lymphoblastic leukemia, so the T cells may come from the graft donor. Each CDR3 is given with its conserved first and last residue. The order of the fields is V gene, clone size, J gene, D gene, CDR3 DNA, CDR3 protein. The D gene is left open where the match is weak. The listing skips clone size in some rows; elsewhere it reads once, few, many or a size class.

TRBV20-1	few	TRBJ2-5	TRBD2	TGCAGTGCTGCGGCGACTAGCGGGGGGGCAGGCATAGAGACCCAGTACTTC	CSAAATSGGAGIETQYF
TRBV29-1	NA	TRBJ2-1	TRBD2	TGCAGCGTAGCAGATAGCGGGGGCCCCTACAATGAGCCGTTCTTC	CSVADSGGPYNEPFF
TRBV3-1	NA	TRBJ2-1	NA	TGTGCCAGCAGCCAAATGACCTACAATGAGCAGTTCTTC	CASSQMTYNEQFF
TRBV6-2/TRBV6-3	few	TRBJ2-2	NA	TGTGCCAGCAGTTACTGGAAGGGGGACACCGGGGAGCTGTTTTTT	CASSYWKGDTGELFF
TRBV20-1	NA	TRBJ1-2	NA	TGCAGTAGCCGGGTCGTTTTTAGGGGTTATGGCTACACCTTC	CSSRVVFRGYGYTF
TRBV3-1	few	TRBJ1-1	NA	TGTGCCAGCAGCCACCTTAACACTGAAGCTTTCTTT	CASSHLNTEAFF
TRBV5-1	NA	TRBJ2-7	TRBD1	TGCGCCAGCAGCCTGACCGGACAGGGAACCTACGAGCAGTACTTC	CASSLTGQGTYEQYF
TRBV6-1	NA	TRBJ1-1	TRBD1	TGTGCCAGCAGGGGAACAGGGGGCGGCACTGAAGCTTTCTTT	CASRGTGGGTEAFF
TRBV29-1	many	TRBJ2-1	NA	TGCAGCGTAGTGTCCAGTTGGGGCAATGAGCAGTTCTTC	CSVVSSWGNEQFF
TRBV15	few	TRBJ2-5	TRBD2	TGTGCCACCAGCAGCGGGGGGAAAGAGACCCAGTACTTC	CATSSGGKETQYF
TRBV10-3	few	TRBJ2-3	NA	TGTGCCATCAGGACCCACGGGGGAGATACGCAGTATTTT	CAIRTHGGDTQYF
TRBV20-1	few	TRBJ2-7	NA	TGCAGTGCTGGAGCCCCCTCCTACGAGCAGTACTTC	CSAGAPSYEQYF
TRBV11-2	few	TRBJ2-7	NA	TGTGCCAGCAGCTTAGAGCCACCCCCTAACTACGAGCAGTACTTC	CASSLEPPPNYEQYF
TRBV4-2	NA	TRBJ2-3	TRBD1	TGTGCCAGCAGCCCTTCAAGGACAGGCTTGGACGTCAGCACAGATACGCATTATTTT	CASSPSRTGLDVSTDTHYF
TRBV12-3/TRBV12-4	few	TRBJ2-7	NA	TGTGCCAGCAGTTTAAATGACTACTCCTACGAGCAGTACTTC	CASSLNDYSYEQYF
TRBV5-1	many	TRBJ2-7	NA	TGCGCCAGCAGGGGAGAGGGGAACGAGCAGTACTTC	CASRGEGNEQYF
TRBV11-2	NA	TRBJ2-1	NA	TGTGCCAGCAGCTCACACAGGTTGTGGAATGAGCAGTTCTTC	CASSSHRLWNEQFF
TRBV4-2	NA	TRBJ1-1	NA	TGTGCCAGCAGCCAGCCGGGACGGAGGAACACTGAAGCTTTCTTT	CASSQPGRRNTEAFF
TRBV7-2	few	TRBJ2-2	TRBD2	TGTGCCAGCATTCCCCCCGGTCTAGCGGGATCCGGGGAGCTGTTTTTT	CASIPPGLAGSGELFF
TRBV19	NA	TRBJ2-7	NA	TGTGCCAGTAGCACGGGTACCTACGAGCAGTACTTC	CASSTGTYEQYF
TRBV20-1	few	TRBJ2-1	TRBD2	TGCAGTGCTAGAGATGGACTAGCGGGGGCTAGCTCCTACAATGAGCAGTTCTTC	CSARDGLAGASSYNEQFF
TRBV27	few	TRBJ2-5	TRBD1	TGTGCCAGCAGTTCTGACAGGGGGCTGTACTTC	CASSSDRGLYF
TRBV7-9	NA	TRBJ1-2	NA	TGTGCCAGCAGCTCCCGTACCCCTCACTATGGCTACACCTTC	CASSSRTPHYGYTF
TRBV15	few	TRBJ1-5	NA	TGTGCCACCAGAATTCCGGGACCCAGCAATCAGCCCCAGCATTTT	CATRIPGPSNQPQHF
TRBV5-1	many	TRBJ2-2	NA	TGCGCCAGCAGCTTGTTAAAACCCGGGGAGCTGTTTTTT	CASSLLKPGELFF